This T cell receptor (beta chain) was obtained from a study of T cell changes during pregnancy in multiple sclerosis. In its sample, this clone was seen a few times. TCRdb keeps only in-frame clones here, not all; method: immunoSEQ multiplex PCR. The table records around 19,000 clones, 88% of them present only once. V shed 0 bases and J 7 bases; nucleotides not matched to a gene: 1. CDR1 and CDR2 from the germline V gene are MGHRA and YSYEKL. The CDR3 is made up of 15 amino acids. This chain connects TRBV4-1 to TRBJ1-6, with 9 bases lining up with TRBD1. This sequence originates from a female donor in good health, enrolled as a control in a pregnancy study. Sequenced here: CD8+ T cells from peripheral blood mononuclear cells, sampled after pregnancy. The CDR3: CASSQDTGGNSPLHF. CDR3 nucleotide sequence: TGCGCCAGCAGCCAAGATACAGGGGGCAATTCACCCCTCCACTTT.